Listed below are T cell receptor beta chains from one sample, sequenced in a study of blood T cell repertoires in COVID-19. Profiled with immunoSEQ multiplex PCR; TCRdb holds only in-frame clones, not every one. The sample carries some 220,000 clones, around 84% recorded once. Sequencing was carried out using peripheral blood. All receptors come from a woman aged 55-70 years who had recovered from COVID-19. Each CDR3 is given with its conserved first and last residue. D genes are given only for firm matches. A clone size is listed for some rows: how often the clone was seen (once, few, many), or a class if it is expanded.

D gene: TRBD1; J gene: TRBJ2-6; V gene: TRBV5-1; clone size: .; CDR3 protein: CASSRPTGSSGANVLTF; CDR3 DNA: TGCGCCAGCAGCAGGCCGACAGGGAGCTCTGGGGCCAACGTCCTGACTTTC
D gene: .; J gene: TRBJ1-6; V gene: TRBV3-1/TRBV3-2; clone size: once; CDR3 protein: CASSQGPGALHF; CDR3 DNA: TGTGCCAGCAGCCAAGGGCCCGGGGCCCTCCACTTT
D gene: TRBD2; J gene: TRBJ2-3; V gene: TRBV5-4; clone size: .; CDR3 protein: CASSLPGAAGGSADTQYF; CDR3 DNA: TGTGCCAGCAGCCTCCCCGGGGCTGCGGGGGGGAGTGCAGATACGCAGTATTTT
D gene: .; J gene: TRBJ1-2; V gene: TRBV5-5; clone size: .; CDR3 protein: CASSLGTSVYYGYTF; CDR3 DNA: TGTGCCAGCAGCTTGGGGACATCTGTCTATTATGGCTACACCTTC
D gene: .; J gene: TRBJ2-5; V gene: TRBV5-1; clone size: few; CDR3 protein: CASSSHIQQQETQYF; CDR3 DNA: TGCGCCAGCAGCTCCCACATACAGCAGCAAGAGACCCAGTACTTC
D gene: .; J gene: TRBJ2-3; V gene: TRBV5-1; clone size: .; CDR3 protein: CASSSRGTDTQYF; CDR3 DNA: TGCGCCAGCAGCTCGCGCGGCACGGATACGCAGTATTTT
D gene: TRBD1; J gene: TRBJ1-2; V gene: TRBV7-9; clone size: .; CDR3 protein: CASTPPLLAGQGVYGYTF; CDR3 DNA: TGTGCCAGCACCCCACCCCTTTTAGCGGGACAGGGAGTCTATGGCTACACCTTC
D gene: .; J gene: TRBJ2-5; V gene: TRBV12-3/TRBV12-4; clone size: .; CDR3 protein: CASSDSLQETQYF; CDR3 DNA: TGTGCCAGCAGTGACAGCCTCCAAGAGACCCAGTACTTC
D gene: .; J gene: TRBJ1-4; V gene: TRBV2; clone size: once; CDR3 protein: CASSIQREREKLFF; CDR3 DNA: TGTGCCAGCAGTATACAGAGGGAGCGTGAAAAACTGTTTTTT
D gene: TRBD1; J gene: TRBJ1-2; V gene: TRBV5-1; clone size: .; CDR3 protein: CASSLDPSGQGHGDGYTF; CDR3 DNA: TGCGCCAGCAGCTTGGATCCATCGGGACAGGGCCATGGAGATGGCTACACCTTC
D gene: .; J gene: TRBJ1-4; V gene: TRBV11-2; clone size: few; CDR3 protein: CASSTEGATNEKLFF; CDR3 DNA: TGTGCCAGCAGCACCGAAGGGGCGACTAATGAAAAACTGTTTTTT
D gene: TRBD2; J gene: TRBJ2-2; V gene: TRBV4-1; clone size: .; CDR3 protein: CASSQVGVAGYTGELFF; CDR3 DNA: TGCGCCAGCAGCCAAGTCGGAGTAGCGGGGTACACCGGGGAGCTGTTTTTT
D gene: .; J gene: TRBJ2-1; V gene: TRBV12-5; clone size: medium-sized; CDR3 protein: CASSLDQEYNEQFF; CDR3 DNA: TGTGCTAGTAGTCTGGACCAAGAGTACAATGAGCAGTTCTTC
D gene: .; J gene: TRBJ1-2; V gene: TRBV30; clone size: .; CDR3 protein: CAWSLAGGGNYGYTF; CDR3 DNA: TGTGCCTGGAGTCTTGCGGGTGGGGGGAACTATGGCTACACCTTC
D gene: .; J gene: TRBJ1-2; V gene: TRBV18; clone size: .; CDR3 protein: CASSRGSNYGYTF; CDR3 DNA: TGTGCCAGCTCCCGCGGAAGTAACTATGGCTACACCTTC
D gene: TRBD1; J gene: TRBJ1-2; V gene: TRBV7-8; clone size: .; CDR3 protein: CASSPDRVQGYTF; CDR3 DNA: TGTGCCAGCAGCCCGGACAGGGTGCAAGGCTACACCTTC
D gene: .; J gene: TRBJ2-5; V gene: TRBV2; clone size: .; CDR3 protein: CASSEEERQTQYF; CDR3 DNA: TGTGCCAGCAGTGAAGAGGAGCGACAGACCCAGTACTTC
D gene: TRBD2; J gene: TRBJ2-2; V gene: TRBV30; clone size: .; CDR3 protein: CAWSELAWNTGELFF; CDR3 DNA: TGTGCCTGGAGTGAACTAGCGTGGAACACCGGGGAGCTGTTTTTT
D gene: .; J gene: TRBJ1-2; V gene: TRBV30; clone size: .; CDR3 protein: CAWSGGGATGYGYTF; CDR3 DNA: TGTGCCTGGAGTGGTGGGGGCGCAACAGGCTATGGCTACACCTTC
D gene: .; J gene: TRBJ2-6; V gene: TRBV4-1; clone size: .; CDR3 protein: CASSQTPSVSGANVLTF; CDR3 DNA: TGCGCCAGCAGCCAAACTCCCTCCGTCTCTGGGGCCAACGTCCTGACTTTC
D gene: TRBD2; J gene: TRBJ2-3; V gene: TRBV4-2; clone size: .; CDR3 protein: CASSHVSGGNTDTQYF; CDR3 DNA: TGTGCCAGCAGCCACGTAAGCGGGGGAAACACAGATACGCAGTATTTT
D gene: TRBD1; J gene: TRBJ1-2; V gene: TRBV19; clone size: .; CDR3 protein: CASRPGQTYGYTF; CDR3 DNA: TGTGCCAGTAGGCCGGGACAGACTTATGGCTACACCTTC
D gene: .; J gene: TRBJ1-4; V gene: TRBV19; clone size: .; CDR3 protein: CASSRGVREKLFF; CDR3 DNA: TGTGCCAGTAGTCGGGGGGTTAGGGAAAAACTGTTTTTT
D gene: TRBD1; J gene: TRBJ1-4; V gene: TRBV2; clone size: once; CDR3 protein: CASSLTGGQEKLFF; CDR3 DNA: TGTGCCAGCAGCCTGACAGGGGGTCAGGAAAAACTGTTTTTT
D gene: .; J gene: TRBJ2-7; V gene: TRBV19; clone size: .; CDR3 protein: CASSMSRGSSEQYF; CDR3 DNA: TGTGCCAGTAGTATGTCCAGGGGCTCCTCCGAGCAGTACTTC
D gene: .; J gene: TRBJ2-7; V gene: TRBV18; clone size: .; CDR3 protein: CASSPLRGTYEQYF; CDR3 DNA: TGTGCCAGCTCCCCCTTGCGGGGAACCTACGAGCAGTACTTC
D gene: TRBD1; J gene: TRBJ1-1; V gene: TRBV18; clone size: .; CDR3 protein: CASSPSGGGDTEAFF; CDR3 DNA: TGTGCCAGCTCACCCTCAGGGGGTGGGGACACTGAAGCTTTCTTT
D gene: .; J gene: TRBJ2-5; V gene: TRBV30; clone size: once; CDR3 protein: CAWSRETQYF; CDR3 DNA: TGTGCCTGGAGCCGAGAGACCCAGTACTTC
D gene: TRBD1; J gene: TRBJ1-1; V gene: TRBV5-1; clone size: once; CDR3 protein: CASTPGQGDTEAFF; CDR3 DNA: TGCGCCAGCACACCGGGACAGGGTGACACTGAAGCTTTCTTT
D gene: .; J gene: TRBJ2-1; V gene: TRBV11-2; clone size: .; CDR3 protein: CASRIGGSQFYNEQFF; CDR3 DNA: TGTGCCAGCAGGATAGGAGGGTCTCAGTTCTACAATGAGCAGTTCTTC
D gene: TRBD2; J gene: TRBJ2-7; V gene: TRBV28; clone size: .; CDR3 protein: CASILRGGRGEQYF; CDR3 DNA: TGTGCCAGCATCCTGCGGGGGGGCCGGGGTGAGCAGTACTTC
D gene: TRBD2; J gene: TRBJ2-1; V gene: TRBV7-2; clone size: .; CDR3 protein: CASSLKSGLAGVHEQFF; CDR3 DNA: TGTGCCAGCAGCTTAAAATCGGGACTAGCGGGGGTTCATGAGCAGTTCTTC
D gene: TRBD2; J gene: TRBJ2-1; V gene: TRBV13; clone size: once; CDR3 protein: CASSPSGGLYNEQFF; CDR3 DNA: TGTGCCAGCAGCCCTAGCGGGGGCCTTTACAATGAGCAGTTCTTC
D gene: TRBD2; J gene: TRBJ2-3; V gene: TRBV6-2/TRBV6-3; clone size: .; CDR3 protein: CASSPSGGGGQYF; CDR3 DNA: TGTGCCAGCAGCCCTAGCGGGGGCGGGGGGCAGTATTTT
D gene: TRBD1; J gene: TRBJ1-1; V gene: TRBV4-1; clone size: .; CDR3 protein: CASSRGVSGGGTEAFF; CDR3 DNA: TGCGCCAGCAGCCGAGGGGTATCAGGGGGAGGAACTGAAGCTTTCTTT
D gene: .; J gene: TRBJ1-5; V gene: TRBV19; clone size: .; CDR3 protein: CASKKTNQPQHF; CDR3 DNA: TGTGCCAGTAAAAAGACAAATCAGCCCCAGCATTTT
D gene: TRBD1; J gene: TRBJ1-2; V gene: TRBV5-1; clone size: .; CDR3 protein: CASSLATGEANYGYTF; CDR3 DNA: TGCGCCAGCAGCTTGGCTACAGGGGAGGCAAACTATGGCTACACCTTC
D gene: .; J gene: TRBJ1-2; V gene: TRBV19; clone size: .; CDR3 protein: CASSIAENYGYTF; CDR3 DNA: TGTGCCAGTAGTATTGCGGAAAACTATGGCTACACCTTC
D gene: TRBD1; J gene: TRBJ1-6; V gene: TRBV5-6; clone size: .; CDR3 protein: CASNAGTGASPLHF; CDR3 DNA: TGTGCCAGCAACGCCGGGACAGGGGCATCACCCCTCCACTTT
D gene: .; J gene: TRBJ1-2; V gene: TRBV9; clone size: .; CDR3 protein: CASRQGYGYTF; CDR3 DNA: TGTGCCAGCAGGCAGGGGTATGGCTACACCTTC
D gene: .; J gene: TRBJ1-4; V gene: TRBV4-1; clone size: .; CDR3 protein: CASSQGGKLFF; CDR3 DNA: TGCGCCAGCAGCCAGGGGGGAAAACTGTTTTTT
D gene: TRBD1; J gene: TRBJ2-5; V gene: TRBV30; clone size: .; CDR3 protein: CAWAGGQETQYF; CDR3 DNA: TGTGCCTGGGCAGGGGGCCAAGAGACCCAGTACTTC
D gene: TRBD1; J gene: TRBJ1-1; V gene: TRBV19; clone size: .; CDR3 protein: CASSMGQMNTEAFF; CDR3 DNA: TGTGCCAGTAGTATGGGACAGATGAACACTGAAGCTTTCTTT
D gene: .; J gene: TRBJ1-1; V gene: TRBV10-3; clone size: .; CDR3 protein: CAIMQGMNTEAFF; CDR3 DNA: TGTGCCATCATGCAGGGAATGAACACTGAAGCTTTCTTT
D gene: TRBD1; J gene: TRBJ2-7; V gene: TRBV19; clone size: once; CDR3 protein: CASSMFDRGYEQYF; CDR3 DNA: TGTGCCAGTAGTATGTTCGACAGGGGCTACGAGCAGTACTTC